This is a list of T cell receptor beta chains from one sample in a study of regulatory T cells in long-lasting Graves disease. TCRdb re-called the multiplex PCR reads through MiXCR, storing one row per CDR3 protein. The sample includes fewer than 550,000 distinct CDR3 sequences, 15% to 20% of them seen just once. The data also belong to a second study, concerning T cells in Graves' hyperthyroidism and ophthalmopathy.

Sequencing was performed on peripheral blood mononuclear cells (PBMCs), taken at new diagnosis, from a patient treated with antithyroid drugs. The receptors stem from a woman aged 18-35 years with Graves disease. Both conserved end residues are part of each CDR3. D genes are given only for firm matches. Only part of the rows carry a size: once, few, many, or a class if the clone is expanded.

d_call,clone_size,j_call,v_call,cdr3_aa,cdr3_nt
.,once,TRBJ2-3,TRBV29-1,CSARSQRVALSSTDTQYF,TGCAGCGCTCGCTCTCAGCGGGTGGCCCTTTCTAGCACAGATACGCAGTATTTT
.,few,TRBJ1-6,TRBV25-1,CASKWTDDNSPLHF,TGTGCCAGCAAGTGGACGGACGATAATTCACCCCTCCACTTT
TRBD2,few,TRBJ2-1,TRBV7-3,CASSSGTSAHNEQFF,TGTGCCAGCAGCTCCGGGACTAGCGCCCACAATGAGCAGTTCTTC
.,.,TRBJ2-1,TRBV7-9,CASSQLSYNEQFF,TGTGCCAGCAGCCAGCTTTCATACAATGAGCAGTTCTTC
TRBD1,few,TRBJ2-1,TRBV13,CASSLTGTDLNEQFF,TGTGCCAGCAGCTTAACCGGGACAGACCTCAATGAGCAGTTCTTC
TRBD2,many,TRBJ2-1,TRBV28,CASNPGLAAPNEQFF,TGTGCCAGCAACCCGGGACTAGCGGCACCCAATGAGCAGTTCTTC
.,few,TRBJ2-1,TRBV18,CASSPGPVGNEQFF,TGTGCCAGCTCACCGGGCCCCGTGGGCAATGAGCAGTTCTTC
.,few,TRBJ2-3,TRBV29-1,CSVNTYTDTQYF,TGCAGCGTTAATACTTACACAGATACGCAGTATTTT
.,few,TRBJ1-2,TRBV7-9,CASSTQGGYGYTF,TGTGCCAGCAGCACGCAGGGTGGTTATGGCTACACCTTC
.,many,TRBJ2-3,TRBV12-3/TRBV12-4,CASSLRVQPRTDTQYF,TGTGCCAGCAGTTTAAGGGTCCAGCCAAGAACAGATACGCAGTATTTT
TRBD1,.,TRBJ1-4,TRBV20-1,CSASRTGNNEKLFF,TGCAGTGCTAGCCGGACAGGGAATAATGAAAAACTGTTTTTT
TRBD2,many,TRBJ2-1,TRBV7-2,CASSPRGAGKSSYNEQFF,TGTGCCAGCAGCCCCCGTGGAGCGGGAAAGAGCTCCTACAATGAGCAGTTCTTC
TRBD2,few,TRBJ2-1,TRBV4-3,CASSPTASGGYEQFF,TGCGCCAGCAGCCCCACGGCTAGCGGGGGTTATGAGCAGTTCTTC
TRBD1,.,TRBJ2-2,TRBV10-2,CATTGPNTGELFF,TGCGCCACGACAGGGCCGAACACCGGGGAGCTGTTTTTT
.,many,TRBJ2-7,TRBV28,CASSLSSFNRDFYEQYF,TGTGCCAGCAGTTTATCCTCTTTTAACAGGGACTTCTACGAGCAGTACTTC
.,.,TRBJ2-2,TRBV19,CASTGAAGNTGELFF,TGTGCCAGTACGGGGGCAGCGGGGAACACCGGGGAGCTGTTTTTT
TRBD2,.,TRBJ2-5,TRBV3-1,CASSQSSGRVVTQYF,TGTGCCAGCAGCCAGTCTAGCGGGAGAGTGGTGACCCAGTACTTC
.,.,TRBJ1-2,TRBV28,CASSTKTDLYGYTF,TGTGCCAGCAGTACTAAAACAGATCTCTATGGCTACACCTTC
TRBD2,many,TRBJ2-2,TRBV28,CASSPPGRAGELFF,TGTGCCAGCAGTCCCCCAGGGAGGGCCGGGGAGCTGTTTTTT
TRBD1,few,TRBJ1-1,TRBV27,CASSLQGAWGNTEAFF,TGTGCCAGCAGTCTACAGGGGGCATGGGGGAACACTGAAGCTTTCTTT
TRBD1,few,TRBJ2-6,TRBV28,CASRRQGSGANVLTF,TGTGCCAGCAGGCGACAGGGGTCTGGGGCCAACGTCCTGACTTTC
TRBD1,few,TRBJ1-5,TRBV15,CATNTDRPNQPQHF,TGTGCCACCAACACGGACAGGCCAAATCAGCCCCAGCATTTT
.,many,TRBJ2-3,TRBV5-1,CASSNENTLDTQYF,TGCGCCAGCAGCAACGAGAATACCTTGGATACGCAGTATTTT
.,many,TRBJ2-7,TRBV27,CASRVQGTYEQYF,TGTGCCAGCAGAGTGCAGGGAACCTACGAGCAGTACTTC
.,few,TRBJ1-5,TRBV4-2,CASSQEAVGAFNNQPQHF,TGTGCCAGCAGCCAAGAGGCTGTGGGGGCGTTCAACAATCAGCCCCAGCATTTT
.,many,TRBJ1-1,TRBV2,CAAGEQQNTEAFF,TGTGCCGCGGGGGAACAGCAGAACACTGAAGCTTTCTTT
.,many,TRBJ1-3,TRBV9,CASSPRPGNTIYF,TGTGCCAGCAGCCCTAGGCCTGGAAACACCATATATTTT
.,many,TRBJ2-7,TRBV29-1,CSVEQAYEQYF,TGCAGCGTTGAACAGGCCTACGAGCAGTACTTC
.,.,TRBJ1-4,TRBV5-5,CASSLIGEKLFF,TGTGCCAGCAGCTTGATAGGTGAAAAACTGTTTTTT
TRBD2,few,TRBJ2-5,TRBV9,CASSATSGRRETQYF,TGTGCCAGCAGCGCGACTAGCGGGAGGAGGGAGACCCAGTACTTC
.,many,TRBJ2-1,TRBV7-2,CASSSTTRSEQFF,TGTGCCAGCAGCTCCACAACTCGTAGTGAGCAGTTCTTC
TRBD1,.,TRBJ2-2,TRBV6-5,CASSYSRDRGSGELFF,TGTGCCAGCAGTTACTCGCGGGACAGGGGTTCCGGGGAGCTGTTTTTT
.,few,TRBJ2-7,TRBV7-3,CASSFSAGWAYEQYF,TGTGCCAGCAGCTTCTCGGCAGGGTGGGCTTACGAGCAGTACTTC
.,many,TRBJ2-1,TRBV11-3,CASSLEARRRNEQFF,TGTGCCAGCAGCTTAGAGGCCCGGAGGCGTAATGAGCAGTTCTTC
.,many,TRBJ2-3,TRBV3-1,CASSQAVSGYTDTQYF,TGTGCCAGCAGCCAAGCTGTTAGCGGATACACAGATACGCAGTATTTT
.,.,TRBJ1-1,TRBV19,CASIDNFMNTEAFF,TGTGCCAGTATCGACAACTTCATGAACACTGAAGCTTTCTTT
.,many,TRBJ1-1,TRBV28,CASSLDNMNTEAFF,TGTGCCAGCAGTTTAGACAACATGAACACTGAAGCTTTCTTT
.,many,TRBJ1-1,TRBV12-3/TRBV12-4,CASSNRRGEVTEAFF,TGTGCCAGCAGTAATAGACGGGGCGAAGTCACTGAAGCTTTCTTT
.,many,TRBJ2-7,TRBV6-1,CASSNGAVEGGKQYF,TGTGCCAGCAGCAATGGGGCGGTGGAAGGGGGTAAGCAGTACTTC
.,few,TRBJ2-7,TRBV28,CASSQGGAPSCEQYF,TGTGCCAGCAGTCAGGGCGGGGCACCTTCCTGCGAGCAGTACTTC
.,many,TRBJ1-5,TRBV28,CASRTGTLYNSNQPQHF,TGTGCCAGCAGAACCGGGACACTTTACAATAGCAATCAGCCCCAGCATTTT
.,once,TRBJ2-7,TRBV7-9,CASSLDGISYEQYF,TGTGCCAGCAGCTTAGATGGGATCAGCTACGAGCAGTACTTC
TRBD2,many,TRBJ2-7,TRBV18,CASSPPNLASGTYEQYF,TGTGCCAGCTCACCACCTAACCTGGCTAGCGGGACCTACGAGCAGTACTTC
.,.,TRBJ2-7,TRBV16,CASSQLSTAYEQYF,TGTGCCAGCAGCCAATTGTCCACCGCTTACGAGCAGTACTTC
TRBD2,many,TRBJ2-5,TRBV27,CASSLLAGGPQETQYF,TGTGCCAGCAGTTTACTAGCGGGAGGGCCTCAAGAGACCCAGTACTTC
.,many,TRBJ2-7,TRBV5-1,CASSLQGAPYEQYF,TGCGCCAGCAGCTTGCAAGGGGCTCCCTACGAGCAGTACTTC
.,.,TRBJ2-1,TRBV14,CASKRGSSYNEQFF,TGTGCCAGCAAAAGGGGGAGCTCCTACAATGAGCAGTTCTTC
.,few,TRBJ2-3,TRBV6-1,CASRLASGTDTQYF,TGTGCCAGCAGATTGGCTAGCGGCACAGATACGCAGTATTTT
.,.,TRBJ1-3,TRBV7-2,CASSHSTFSGNTIYF,TGTGCCAGCAGCCATTCGACATTTTCTGGAAACACCATATATTTT